The 31 T cell receptor beta chains reported below all come from one sample, sequenced in a study of T cells in Graves' hyperthyroidism and ophthalmopathy. Template material for amplifying TCR beta CDR3 regions consisted of RNA transcripts. Primed by the HTBI set, a first-round RT-PCR was run on the TCR CDR3. In TCRdb, the multiplex PCR reads were re-called with MiXCR into one record per CDR3 protein. The top ten clones hold around 12% of a sample with around 600,000 distinct CDR3 sequences, roughly 15% of them seen once. The sample comprised blood. The receptors stem from a woman aged 45-65 years with Graves' ophthalmopathy.

This clonotype came up a few times. The J gene is TRBJ2-5, the V gene TRBV5-1; perhaps TRBD2 as D (5 bases). This CDR3 contains 14 residues. V was cut by 0 bases and J by 5 bases, with 11 bases left in between. Per germline, CDR1 SGHRS and CDR2 YFSETQ. The CDR3 coding sequence is TGCGCCAGCAGCTTGGGTGCGGGTAGGGAGACCCAGTACTTC. It is translated as CASSLGAGRETQYF. The full variable domain, rest sourced from reference TRBV5-1 and TRBJ2-5, is KAGVTQTPRYLIKTRGQQVTLSCSPISGHRSVSWYQQTPGQGLQFLFEYFSETQRNKGNFPGRFSGRQFSNSRSEMNVSTLELGDSALYLCASSLGAGRETQYFGPGTRLLVL.

This clonotype appeared many times. This chain joins TRBV2 and TRBJ2-7; possible D gene TRBD1, 6 bases. Germline V CDR1 and CDR2: SNHLY, FYNNEI. The V end was cut by 7 bases, the J end by 0 bases, with 13 bases between. The CDR3 has 14 amino acids. In nucleotides, the CDR3 is TGTGCCAGCATGGTTCAGGGGTTCTCCTACGAGCAGTACTTC. Its translation is CASMVQGFSYEQYF. The full variable domain, with the rest looked up from reference TRBV2 and TRBJ2-7, is EPEVTQTPSHQVTQMGQEVILRCVPISNHLYFYWYRQILGQKVEFLVSFYNNEISEKSEIFDDQFSVERPDGSNFTLKIRSTKLEDSAMYFCASMVQGFSYEQYFGPGTRLTVT.

This clonotype was detected many times. The genes are TRBV5-4 and TRBJ2-7; D not certain. This CDR3 is 13 amino acids long. Trimming stripped 2 bases from V and 5 bases from J, with 11 bases between. The germline V gene encodes CDR1 SGHNT and CDR2 YYREEE (reference sequence). DNA for the CDR3: TGTGCCAGCAGCTTAGGGCTTGGCAACGAGCAGTACTTC. Translating it yields CASSLGLGNEQYF.

This clonotype was seen many times. The J gene is TRBJ2-1, the V gene TRBV5-1; D call uncertain. The V and J ends lost 0 bases and 4 bases respectively, with 11 bases between them. Germline assignment: CDR1 SGHRS and CDR2 YFSETQ. This CDR3 has 15 amino acids. This CDR3 is CASSLGGFEYNEQFF. Written as DNA, the CDR3 is TGCGCCAGCAGCTTGGGAGGTTTTGAGTACAATGAGCAGTTCTTC.

This clonotype was observed many times. CDR3 nucleotides: TGTGCCAGCAGCCAAGGGTGGTTCGGCACAGAGCAGTTCTTC. This gives the protein CASSQGWFGTEQFF. V usage is TRBV3-1 and J usage is TRBJ2-1, with unresolved D. The CDR3 spans 14 residues. The V gene's germline CDR1 is LGHDT and CDR2 YNNKEL (reference sequence). V lost 1 base and J 10 bases, leaving 14 bases between the germline ends.

The sample holds many counts of this clonotype. V usage is TRBV5-1 and J usage is TRBJ1-1; D is unclear. The CDR3 is made up of 15 amino acids. The V end lost 4 bases, the J end lost 4 bases, and 17 bases lay between the germline ends. The germline CDR1 and CDR2 sequences are SGHRS and YFSETQ. The CDR3 nucleotides are TGCGCCAGCAGCCCCGAAACCGCGCTTGGCACTGAAGCTTTCTTT. As protein: CASSPETALGTEAFF. The full variable domain, completed using reference TRBV5-1 and TRBJ1-1, is KAGVTQTPRYLIKTRGQQVTLSCSPISGHRSVSWYQQTPGQGLQFLFEYFSETQRNKGNFPGRFSGRQFSNSRSEMNVSTLELGDSALYLCASSPETALGTEAFFGQGTRLTVV.

This clonotype occurred many times. The rearrangement joins TRBV24-1 to TRBJ1-2; D gene unclear. Germline CDR1 KGHDR, CDR2 SFDVKD. The CDR3 is 13 amino acids. Trimming removed 3 bases from V and 5 bases from J, with 9 bases in between. The CDR3 is CATSDHANYGYTF. DNA of the CDR3: TGTGCCACCAGTGATCACGCAAATTATGGCTACACCTTC.

This clonotype appeared many times. This chain links TRBV3-1 with TRBJ2-5; 7 nucleotides agree with TRBD1. V was pared by 4 bases and J by 2 bases, with 7 bases of the junction left unmatched. CDR1 LGHDT and CDR2 YNNKEL come from the germline V gene (reference sequence). The CDR3 is 15 amino acids. Here the CDR3 DNA reads TGTGCCAGCAGCCGGTACCGGGACAGACAAGAGACCCAGTACTTC. As protein: CASSRYRDRQETQYF.

This clonotype was recorded many times. The chain recombines TRBV7-8 with TRBJ2-7; D is undetermined. The V end was cut by 1 base, the J end by 2 bases, with 6 bases between. Germline V lookup: CDR1 SGHVS, CDR2 FQNEAQ. The CDR3 is made up of 13 amino acids. CDR3 sequence reads: CASSLDGTYEQYF. For the CDR3, the DNA is TGTGCCAGCAGCTTAGACGGTACCTACGAGCAGTACTTC.

This clonotype was seen a few times. The rearrangement uses TRBV6-5 and TRBJ1-4, with D tentatively TRBD1 (5 bases). This CDR3 has 15 residues. V was clipped by 0 bases and J by 5 bases, with 10 bases between them. Germline-derived CDR1 and CDR2 are MNHEY and SVGAGI. The CDR3 nucleotides read TGTGCCAGCAGTTACTCGGGGCCCAGAAATGAAAAACTGTTTTTT. Translated: CASSYSGPRNEKLFF.

V usage is TRBV20-1 and J usage is TRBJ1-4, with TRBD1 matching over 7 bases. The V and J ends lost 1 base and 7 bases, in that order; junction bases with no gene match: 9. This CDR3 has 15 amino acids. CDR1 is DFQATT and CDR2 is SNEGSKA in the germline V gene (reference sequence). The CDR3 region has the DNA TGCAGTGCTAGAGTGGTAAGGGGGCCTGGTGAAAAACTGTTTTTT. It codes for CSARVVRGPGEKLFF.

This clonotype was seen many times. This sequence joins TRBV7-2 and TRBJ2-7, with 8 positions matching TRBD2. The length of the CDR3 is 13 residues. Trimming cost V 6 bases and J 3 bases; bases outside gene matches: 4. The germline CDR1 and CDR2 sequences are SGHTA and FQGNSA. CDR3 coding DNA: TGTGCCAGCAGACGGACTAGCCGCTACGAGCAGTACTTC. This codes for CASRRTSRYEQYF. The full variable domain, with the rest looked up from reference TRBV7-2 and TRBJ2-7, is GAGVSQSPSNKVTEKGKDVELRCDPISGHTALYWYRQSLGQGLEFLIYFQGNSAPDKSGLPSDRFSAERTGGSVSTLTIQRTQQEDSAVYLCASRRTSRYEQYFGPGTRLTVT.

The chain is built from TRBV9 and TRBJ2-1, with 10 bases fitting TRBD2. The CDR3 runs 15 residues. V lost 0 bases to trimming and J lost 8 bases; unmatched junction nucleotides: 5. CDR1 is SGDLS and CDR2 is YYNGEE in the germline V gene. As DNA, the CDR3 is TGTGCCAGCAGCGTAGCTGCTAGCGGGAGAGATGAGCAGTTCTTC. Translating gives CASSVAASGRDEQFF.

The chain employs TRBV9 and TRBJ2-1; 7 bases are a match to TRBD1. Trimming removed 0 bases from V and 4 bases from J; junction bases left unmatched: 10. From germline, CDR1 is SGDLS and CDR2 YYNGEE. The length of the CDR3 is 17 residues. Here the CDR3 reads CASSVAIGGGSYNEQFF. The CDR3 bases are TGTGCCAGCAGCGTAGCTATAGGGGGCGGTTCGTACAATGAGCAGTTCTTC. The full variable domain, rest sourced from reference TRBV9 and TRBJ2-1, is DSGVTQTPKHLITATGQRVTLRCSPRSGDLSVYWYQQSLDQGLQFLIQYYNGEERAKGNILERFSAQQFPDLHSELNLSSLELGDSALYFCASSVAIGGGSYNEQFFGPGTRLTVL.

The chain employs TRBV20-1 and TRBJ2-3; 14 bases fit TRBD2. From germline, CDR1 is DFQATT and CDR2 SNEGSKA (reference sequence). The CDR3 contains 15 residues. With V trimmed by 3 bases and J by 3 bases, 2 bases remained unmatched. The DNA of the CDR3 is TGCAGTGCTAGCGGGACTAGCGGGGGTACAGATACGCAGTATTTT. Translated, it gives CSASGTSGGTDTQYF.

The chain carries TRBV20-1 and TRBJ2-5, with TRBD2 as a possible D gene (6 bases). CDR3 size: 15 residues. With 5 bases removed from V and 2 bases from J, the gap between germline ends came to 18 bases. Germline V gene sequence: CDR1 DFQATT, CDR2 SNEGSKA (reference sequence). The DNA of the CDR3 is TGCAGTGCTGAGACCCAGGGCGGGGTACAAGAGACCCAGTACTTC. It encodes CSAETQGGVQETQYF.

This clonotype was found a few times. This chain uses TRBV7-9 with TRBJ2-7; 7 bases match TRBD1. The CDR3 spans 15 residues. The J segment lost 3 bases and the V segment lost 5 bases, leaving 10 bases of the junction unmatched. CDR1 and CDR2 from the germline V gene are SEHNR and FQNEAQ (reference sequence). In DNA form, the CDR3 reads TGTGCCAGCAGCCCGAACAGGGGCGACCTCTACGAGCAGTACTTC. Amino acid sequence: CASSPNRGDLYEQYF.

This clonotype was found many times. V is TRBV7-9 and J is TRBJ1-1, with D perhaps TRBD1 (5 bases). This CDR3 is 14 amino acids long. The V gene lost 3 bases and the J gene lost 4 bases, with 12 bases spanning the gap. Per germline, CDR1 SEHNR and CDR2 FQNEAQ (reference sequence). The CDR3 nucleotides read TGTGCCAGCAGCTTTCCAGGGAAGTTCACTGAAGCTTTCTTT. Translating gives CASSFPGKFTEAFF.

In this sample, this clonotype turned up a few times. At one end the junction does not follow the germline gene, possibly because of a read error. This chain uses TRBV5-5 with TRBJ1-1; possibly TRBD1 for D (6 bases). The germline CDR1 and CDR2 sequences are SGHKS and YYEKEE (reference sequence). This CDR3 region has 10 residues. In DNA, the CDR3 is TGTGCCGTAGGGGGGACTGAAGCTCTCTTT. Its translation is CAVGGTEALF.

This clonotype was seen many times. This sequence joins TRBV3-1 and TRBJ2-3; D remains unclear. This CDR3 has 13 residues. Trimming pared 2 bases from V and 8 bases from J, leaving 11 bases between. Germline-derived CDR1 and CDR2 are LGHDT and YNNKEL (reference sequence). The CDR3 sequence is CASSQLEGFTQYF. The CDR3 DNA reads as TGTGCCAGCAGCCAACTTGAAGGATTTACGCAGTATTTT.

This clonotype was picked up a small number of times. This sequence joins TRBV28 and TRBJ2-1; 11 nucleotides match TRBD2. Trimming removed 4 bases from V and 1 base from J; junction bases left unmatched: 12. This CDR3 is built from 19 residues. Germline V gene lookup returns CDR1 MDHEN and CDR2 SYDVKM. CDR3 residues: CASSYPGLAEKNSYNEQFF. The CDR3 DNA follows: TGTGCCAGCAGTTACCCGGGACTAGCGGAAAAAAATTCCTACAATGAGCAGTTCTTC. The full variable domain, rest sourced from reference TRBV28 and TRBJ2-1, is DVKVTQSSRYLVKRTGEKVFLECVQDMDHENMFWYRQDPGLGLRLIYFSYDVKMKEKGDIPEGYSVSREKKERFSLILESASTNQTSMYLCASSYPGLAEKNSYNEQFFGPGTRLTVL.

This clonotype has ten or more counts. This chain links TRBV7-2 with TRBJ2-7; 9 bases map to TRBD1. CDR1 is SGHTA and CDR2 is FQGNSA in the germline V gene. The CDR3 covers 13 residues. V lost 5 bases, J lost 6 bases, and 5 bases stayed unmatched. CDR3 region: CASSRTGDGEQYF. The CDR3 DNA sequence: TGTGCCAGCAGCAGGACAGGGGACGGCGAGCAGTACTTC.

This clonotype came up a few times. The chain carries TRBV19 and TRBJ2-2; D not certain. This CDR3 region has 11 residues. Per the germline V gene, CDR1 is LNHDA and CDR2 is SQIVND (reference sequence). V lost 3 bases and J lost 7, with 3 bases in between. In nucleotides, the CDR3 is TGTGCCAGTAGTATTATCGGGGAGCTGTTTTTT. Encoded protein: CASSIIGELFF.

In its sample, this clonotype was seen a few times. The rearrangement joins TRBV7-2 to TRBJ1-2; D is unresolved. The CDR3 is made up of 12 amino acids. V was cut by 1 base and J by 12 bases, with 12 bases left in between. CDR1 is SGHTA and CDR2 is FQGNSA in the germline V gene. In nucleotides, the CDR3 is TGTGCCAGCAGCTTAGTCGGCAGCAATCACACCTTC. It specifies CASSLVGSNHTF.

The sample holds many counts of this clonotype. The chain uses TRBV7-9 and TRBJ2-2; D is uncertain. The CDR3 covers 14 residues. Germline values: CDR1 SEHNR, CDR2 FQNEAQ (reference sequence). The ends were cut back, 2 bases at V and 3 bases at J, with 7 bases in the middle. CDR3 sequence (DNA): TGTGCCAGCAGCTTACGGCAGGACACCGGGGAGCTGTTTTTT. Translating gives CASSLRQDTGELFF.

The chain uses TRBV5-1 and TRBJ2-3; unclear D gene. Germline values: CDR1 SGHRS, CDR2 YFSETQ. CDR3 length: 14 residues. V was shortened by 4 bases and J by 5 bases, with 14 bases between the two germline ends. CDR3 in amino acids: CASSPIPTQDTQYF. As DNA, the CDR3 is TGCGCCAGCAGCCCGATCCCCACACAAGATACGCAGTATTTT.

This clonotype was found a few times. The CDR3 nucleotides are TGTGCCAGCTCCACTGGACTAGGACACAATGAGCAGTTCTTC. This gives the protein CASSTGLGHNEQFF. The gene calls are TRBV7-3 and TRBJ2-1; 7 bases line up with TRBD2. Germline lookup yields CDR1 SGHTA and CDR2 FQGTGA. Losses at the gene ends were 8 bases for V and 5 bases for J; bases not matched to a gene: 9. The CDR3 is 14 residues long.

The sample holds many counts of this clonotype. The chain has TRBV18 and TRBJ1-2; D may be TRBD1 (5 bases). Germline CDR1 KGHSH, CDR2 LQKENI. The V and J ends lost 1 base and 2 bases respectively, with 8 bases between them. This CDR3 is 14 amino acids long. The CDR3 is CASSPQQANYGYTF. CDR3 nucleotide sequence: TGTGCCAGCTCACCACAACAGGCGAACTATGGCTACACCTTC.

Ten or more counts support this clonotype. V gene TRBV28 combines with J gene TRBJ1-1; no definite D call. The CDR3 sequence is 13 residues long. The V gene's germline CDR1 is MDHEN and CDR2 SYDVKM. V was cut by 5 bases and J by 6 bases, with 13 bases left in between. CDR3 bases: TGTGCCAGCAGTCGGAACGCCAGACCTGAAGCTTTCTTT. Translating it yields CASSRNARPEAFF.

The rearrangement joins TRBV9 to TRBJ2-4; 7 nucleotides agree with TRBD1. The germline V gene encodes CDR1 SGDLS and CDR2 YYNGEE. V lost 3 bases, J lost 3 bases, and 6 bases stayed unmatched. The CDR3 spans 15 residues. The CDR3 DNA follows: TGTGCCAGCAGCGGATACCGGGACAGCAAAAACATTCAGTACTTC. As protein: CASSGYRDSKNIQYF.

J is TRBJ2-1 and V is TRBV6-2 or TRBV6-3, with TRBD2 matching over 8 bases. V lost 6 bases and J lost 7; bases outside the gene matches: 8. The CDR3 runs 14 residues. Germline-derived CDR1 and CDR2 are MNHEY and SVGEGT. The CDR3 reads CASRSPRGRNEQFF. As DNA, the CDR3 is TGTGCCAGCAGGAGCCCCCGCGGGAGGAATGAGCAGTTCTTC.